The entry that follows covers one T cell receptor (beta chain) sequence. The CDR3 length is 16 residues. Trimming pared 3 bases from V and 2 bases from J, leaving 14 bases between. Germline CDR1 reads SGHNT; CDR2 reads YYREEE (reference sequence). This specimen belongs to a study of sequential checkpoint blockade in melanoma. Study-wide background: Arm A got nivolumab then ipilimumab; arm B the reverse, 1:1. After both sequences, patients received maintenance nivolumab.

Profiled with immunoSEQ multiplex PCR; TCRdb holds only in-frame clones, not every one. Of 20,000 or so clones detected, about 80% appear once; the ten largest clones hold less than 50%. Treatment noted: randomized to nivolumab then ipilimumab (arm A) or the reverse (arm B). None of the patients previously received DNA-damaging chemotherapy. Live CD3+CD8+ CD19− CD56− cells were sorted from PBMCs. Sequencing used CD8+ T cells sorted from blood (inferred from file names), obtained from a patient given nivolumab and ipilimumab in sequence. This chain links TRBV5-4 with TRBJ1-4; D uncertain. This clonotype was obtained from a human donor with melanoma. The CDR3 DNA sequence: TGTGCCAGCAGCTACTTGACCGGAGGGACTAATGAAAAACTGTTTTTT. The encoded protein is CASSYLTGGTNEKLFF. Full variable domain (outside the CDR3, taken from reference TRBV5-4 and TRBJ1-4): ETGVTQSPTHLIKTRGQQVTLRCSSQSGHNTVSWYQQALGQGPQFIFQYYREEENGRGNFPPRFSGLQFPNYSSELNVNALELDDSALYLCASSYLTGGTNEKLFFGSGTQLSVL.